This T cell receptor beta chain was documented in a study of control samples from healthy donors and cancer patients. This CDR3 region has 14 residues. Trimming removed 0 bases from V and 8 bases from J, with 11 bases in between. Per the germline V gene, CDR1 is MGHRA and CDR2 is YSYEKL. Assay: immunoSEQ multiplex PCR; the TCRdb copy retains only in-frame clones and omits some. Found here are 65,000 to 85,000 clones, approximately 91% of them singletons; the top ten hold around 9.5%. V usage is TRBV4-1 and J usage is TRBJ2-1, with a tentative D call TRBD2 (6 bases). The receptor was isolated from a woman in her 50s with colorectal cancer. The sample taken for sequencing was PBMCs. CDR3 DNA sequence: TGCGCCAGCAGCCAAGATCGGGGGTACGATGAGCAGTTCTTC. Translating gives CASSQDRGYDEQFF.